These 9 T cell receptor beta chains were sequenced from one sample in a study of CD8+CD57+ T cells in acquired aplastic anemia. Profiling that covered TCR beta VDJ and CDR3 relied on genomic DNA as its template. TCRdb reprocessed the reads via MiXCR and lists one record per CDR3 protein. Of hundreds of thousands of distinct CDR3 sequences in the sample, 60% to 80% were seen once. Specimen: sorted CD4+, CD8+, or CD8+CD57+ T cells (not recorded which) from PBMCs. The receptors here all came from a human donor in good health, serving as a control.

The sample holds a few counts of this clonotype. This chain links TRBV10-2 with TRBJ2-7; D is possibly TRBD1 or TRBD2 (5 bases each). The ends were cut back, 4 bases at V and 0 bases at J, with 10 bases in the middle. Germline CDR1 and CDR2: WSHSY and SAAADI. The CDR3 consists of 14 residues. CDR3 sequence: CASSGRTYSYEQYF. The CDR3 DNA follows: TGCGCCAGCAGTGGGAGGACATACTCCTACGAGCAGTACTTC.

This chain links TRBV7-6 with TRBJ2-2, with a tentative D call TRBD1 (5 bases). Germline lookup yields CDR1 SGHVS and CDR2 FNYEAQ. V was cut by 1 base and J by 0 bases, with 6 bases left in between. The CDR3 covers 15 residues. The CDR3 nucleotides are TGTGCCAGCAGCTTAGGGACAACGAACACCGGGGAGCTGTTTTTT. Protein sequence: CASSLGTTNTGELFF.

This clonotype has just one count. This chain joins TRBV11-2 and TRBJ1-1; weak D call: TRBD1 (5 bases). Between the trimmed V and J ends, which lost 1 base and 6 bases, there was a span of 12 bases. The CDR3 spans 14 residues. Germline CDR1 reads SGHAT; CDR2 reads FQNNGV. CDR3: CASSLGWGASEAFF. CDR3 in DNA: TGTGCCAGCAGCTTAGGCTGGGGCGCTTCTGAAGCTTTCTTT.

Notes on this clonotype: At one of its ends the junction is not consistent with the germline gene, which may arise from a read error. CDR3 in amino acids: CATSDFGRENEQFF. In DNA form, the CDR3 reads TGTGCCACCAGTGATTTTGGCCGGGAAAATGAGCAGTTTTTT. The chain recombines TRBV24-1 with TRBJ2-2; the D gene is possibly TRBD2 (5 bases). Per the germline V gene, CDR1 is KGHDR and CDR2 is SFDVKD. CDR3 length equals 14 residues.

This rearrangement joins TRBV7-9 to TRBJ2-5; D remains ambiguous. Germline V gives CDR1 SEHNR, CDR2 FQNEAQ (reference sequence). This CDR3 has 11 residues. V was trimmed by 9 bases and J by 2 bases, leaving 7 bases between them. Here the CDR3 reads CASTGQETQYF. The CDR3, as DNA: TGTGCCAGTACCGGTCAAGAGACCCAGTACTTC.

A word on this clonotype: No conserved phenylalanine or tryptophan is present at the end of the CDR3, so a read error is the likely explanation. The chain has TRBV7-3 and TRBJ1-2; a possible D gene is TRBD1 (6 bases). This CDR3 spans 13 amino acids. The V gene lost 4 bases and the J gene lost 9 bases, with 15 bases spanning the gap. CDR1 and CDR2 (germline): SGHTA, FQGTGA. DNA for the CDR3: TGTGCCAGCAGCTCGAGACGGACAGATCGCTACACCCTC. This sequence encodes CASSSRRTDRYTL.

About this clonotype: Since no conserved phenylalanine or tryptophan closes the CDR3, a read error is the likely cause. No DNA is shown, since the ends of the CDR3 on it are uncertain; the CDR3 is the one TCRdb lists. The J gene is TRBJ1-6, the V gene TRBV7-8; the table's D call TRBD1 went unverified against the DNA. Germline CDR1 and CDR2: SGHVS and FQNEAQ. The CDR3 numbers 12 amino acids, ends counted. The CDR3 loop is CASSEPRAPIQP.

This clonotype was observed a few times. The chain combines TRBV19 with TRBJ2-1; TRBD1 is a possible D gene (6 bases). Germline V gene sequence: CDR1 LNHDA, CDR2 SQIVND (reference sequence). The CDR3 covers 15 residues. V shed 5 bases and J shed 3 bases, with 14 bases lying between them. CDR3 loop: CASSQGKGSYNEQFF. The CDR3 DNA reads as TGTGCCAGTAGTCAGGGGAAAGGAAGCTACAATGAGCAGTTCTTC.

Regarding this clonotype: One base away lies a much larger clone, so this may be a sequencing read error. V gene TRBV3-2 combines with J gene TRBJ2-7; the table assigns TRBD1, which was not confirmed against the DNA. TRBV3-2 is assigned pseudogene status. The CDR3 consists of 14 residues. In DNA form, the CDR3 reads TGTGCCAGCAGCCAAATGTCAGGGTTCTACGAGCAGTACTTC. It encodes CASSQMSGFYEQYF.